This T cell receptor beta chain was identified in a study of human CD8 memory T cell subsets. Preparation of the TCR beta libraries relied on UMI-labeled 5' RACE. Source study methods: Each TCR beta library held between roughly 2,900 and 18,000 functional CDR3 beta clonotypes. Following a re-call of the 5' RACE reads, TCRdb has one entry per CDR3 protein and lacks DNA. Clone size and V and J calls follow TCRdb, not the original study. The table lists about 18,000 distinct CDR3 sequences, with less than 5.5% in the top ten. General study results and limits: This study sequenced only the T cell receptor beta chains and no others. The overlap between stem-like memory and precursor exhausted T cell repertoires was minimal.

Each subset gave duplicate vials of about 140,000 sorted CD8+ T cells for RNA. Judged by frequency, this clonotype is medium-sized. Antigen specificity is unknown. This CDR3 has 14 amino acids. Germline V CDR1 and CDR2: SGHRS, YFSETQ. The chain couples TRBV5-1 to TRBJ1-1; the D call of TRBD1 rests on TCRdb alone, since no DNA is present to check it. The receptor's source is a human donor in good health. The sequenced sample consisted of CD8+ T cells from PBMCs. The CDR3 region is CASSLGQSNTEAFF.